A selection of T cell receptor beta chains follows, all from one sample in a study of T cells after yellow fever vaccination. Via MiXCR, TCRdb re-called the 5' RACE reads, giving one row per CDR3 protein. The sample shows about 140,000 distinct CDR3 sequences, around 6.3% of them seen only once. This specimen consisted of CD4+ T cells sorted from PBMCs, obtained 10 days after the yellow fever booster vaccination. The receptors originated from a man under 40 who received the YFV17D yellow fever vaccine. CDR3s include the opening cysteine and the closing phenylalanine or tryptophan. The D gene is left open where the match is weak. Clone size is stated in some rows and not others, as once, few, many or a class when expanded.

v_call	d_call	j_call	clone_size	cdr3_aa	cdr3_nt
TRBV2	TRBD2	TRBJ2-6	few	CASTPGGPGFGANVLTF	TGTGCCAGCACCCCGGGAGGGCCGGGCTTTGGGGCCAACGTCCTGACTTTC
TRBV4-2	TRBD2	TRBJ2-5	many	CASSKKPGTSGRNPLGETQYF	TGTGCCAGCAGCAAAAAACCCGGGACTAGCGGGAGAAACCCACTGGGTGAGACCCAGTACTTC
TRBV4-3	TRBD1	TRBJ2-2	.	CASSQFRDRRAGELFF	TGCGCCAGCAGCCAATTCCGGGACAGGAGGGCCGGGGAGCTGTTTTTT
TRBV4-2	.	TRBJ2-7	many	CASSQGTGQTYEQYF	TGTGCCAGCAGCCAAGGCACAGGGCAGACCTACGAGCAGTACTTC
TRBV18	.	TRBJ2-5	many	CASSPNGQETQYF	TGTGCCAGCTCACCGAATGGGCAAGAGACCCAGTACTTC
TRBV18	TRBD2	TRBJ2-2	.	CASSPWASGINSGELFF	TGTGCCAGCTCACCTTGGGCTAGCGGGATAAACTCCGGGGAGCTGTTTTTT
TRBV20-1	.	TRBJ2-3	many	CSARDNRFEDTQYF	TGCAGTGCTAGAGATAACCGGTTCGAAGATACGCAGTATTTT
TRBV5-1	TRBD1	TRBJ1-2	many	CASSLEDRASYGYTF	TGCGCCAGCAGCTTGGAAGACAGGGCCAGCTATGGCTACACCTTC
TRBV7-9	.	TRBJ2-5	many	CASSSSGQQETQYF	TGTGCCAGCAGCTCGAGCGGGCAGCAAGAGACCCAGTACTTC
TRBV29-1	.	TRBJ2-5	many	CSVSVIGAATQYF	TGCAGCGTCTCCGTTATAGGGGCAGCGACCCAGTACTTC
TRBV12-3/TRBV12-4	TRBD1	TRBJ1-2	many	CASSLGDRIYGYTF	TGTGCCAGCAGTTTAGGGGACAGGATCTATGGCTACACCTTC
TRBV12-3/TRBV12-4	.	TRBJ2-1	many	CASFLYREQFF	TGTGCCAGCTTCCTGTACCGGGAGCAGTTCTTC
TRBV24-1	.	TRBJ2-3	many	CATSAGSGTTQYF	TGTGCCACCAGTGCTGGTAGCGGAACTACGCAGTATTTT
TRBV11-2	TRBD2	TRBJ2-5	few	CASSLVGGRASVTQYF	TGTGCCAGCAGCTTAGTTGGCGGGAGGGCCTCTGTGACCCAGTACTTC
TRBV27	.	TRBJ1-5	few	CASSLDAIQPQHF	TGTGCCAGCAGCTTGGACGCTATTCAGCCCCAGCATTTT
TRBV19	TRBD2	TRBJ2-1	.	CASSPSRSVGPSGRRAHNEQFF	TGTGCCAGTAGTCCTTCGCGATCTGTAGGTCCTAGCGGAAGGAGAGCCCACAATGAGCAGTTCTTC
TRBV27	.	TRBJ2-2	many	CASSLFRVGGELFF	TGTGCCAGCAGTTTATTCAGGGTCGGCGGGGAGCTGTTTTTT
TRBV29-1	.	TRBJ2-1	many	CSVRRGSYNEQFF	TGCAGCGTGAGGCGGGGCTCCTACAATGAGCAGTTCTTC
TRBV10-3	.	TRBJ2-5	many	CASSGAAETQYF	TGTGCCTCCAGTGGGGCGGCAGAGACCCAGTACTTC
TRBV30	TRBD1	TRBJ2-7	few	CAGGQGAYEQYF	TGTGCTGGGGGACAGGGGGCCTACGAGCAGTACTTC
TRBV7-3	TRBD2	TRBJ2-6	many	CASSLTAGAGANVLTF	TGTGCCAGCAGCTTAACGGCGGGGGCTGGGGCCAACGTCCTGACTTTC
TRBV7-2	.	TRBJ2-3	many	CASSLRHGGGMADTQYF	TGTGCCAGCAGCTTGAGACATGGGGGCGGGATGGCAGATACGCAGTATTTT
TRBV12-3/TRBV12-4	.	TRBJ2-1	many	CASSPDDSYNEQFF	TGTGCCAGCAGTCCTGATGACAGCTACAATGAGCAGTTCTTC
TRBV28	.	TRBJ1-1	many	CASSERVRNSEAFF	TGTGCCAGCAGTGAAAGGGTTAGGAATAGTGAAGCTTTCTTT
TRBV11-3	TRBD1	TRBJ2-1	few	CASSPRDRPDNEQFF	TGTGCCAGCAGCCCAAGGGACAGACCCGACAATGAGCAGTTCTTC
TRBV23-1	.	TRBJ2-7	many	CASTAGLGSTYEQYF	TGCGCCAGCACTGCTGGGTTGGGATCGACCTACGAGCAGTACTTC
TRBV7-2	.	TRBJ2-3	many	CASSWRGGTQYF	TGTGCCAGCAGCTGGAGGGGGGGCACGCAGTATTTT
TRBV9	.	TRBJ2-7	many	CASSRRPQGGYEQYF	TGTGCCAGCAGCCGACGCCCTCAGGGGGGGTACGAGCAGTACTTC
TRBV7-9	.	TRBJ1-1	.	CASSPRQLLNTEAFF	TGTGCCAGCAGCCCGCGGCAGCTACTGAACACTGAAGCTTTCTTT
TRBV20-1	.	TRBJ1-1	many	CSARVRGEGTEAFF	TGCAGTGCTAGAGTACGAGGGGAGGGCACTGAAGCTTTCTTT
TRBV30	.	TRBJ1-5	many	CAWSLGLYSNQPQHF	TGTGCCTGGAGTTTGGGGCTGTATAGCAATCAGCCCCAGCATTTT
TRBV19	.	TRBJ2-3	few	CASSTQGIAQYF	TGTGCCAGTAGTACACAGGGTATTGCGCAGTATTTT
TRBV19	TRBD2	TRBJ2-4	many	CASSTGTRIQYF	TGTGCCAGTAGTACCGGGACTAGAATTCAGTACTTC
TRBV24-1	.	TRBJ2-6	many	CATRGSGANVLTF	TGTGCCACCAGGGGCTCTGGGGCCAACGTCCTGACTTTC
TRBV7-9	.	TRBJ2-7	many	CASSSYPGRDTTYEQYF	TGTGCCAGCAGCTCCTACCCAGGCCGGGACACTACCTACGAGCAGTACTTC
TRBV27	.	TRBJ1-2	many	CASSTLGAGLFNYGYTF	TGTGCCAGCAGTACCCTTGGGGCAGGGTTATTTAACTATGGCTACACCTTC
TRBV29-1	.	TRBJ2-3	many	CSVLPGLADTQYF	TGCAGCGTCCTTCCGGGGCTAGCAGATACGCAGTATTTT
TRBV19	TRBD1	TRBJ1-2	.	CATRQGVSVYTF	TGTGCCACCCGACAGGGGGTCTCCGTCTACACCTTC
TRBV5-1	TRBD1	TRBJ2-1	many	CASSASQGVDTYNEQFF	TGCGCCAGCAGCGCTTCACAGGGGGTCGATACCTACAATGAGCAGTTCTTC
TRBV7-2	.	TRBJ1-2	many	CASSYPGRPTYGYTF	TGTGCCAGCAGTTACCCGGGACGACCTACCTATGGCTACACCTTC
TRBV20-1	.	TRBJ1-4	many	CSARDWGAGNEKLFF	TGCAGTGCTAGAGATTGGGGGGCGGGTAATGAAAAACTGTTTTTT
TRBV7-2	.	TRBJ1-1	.	CASSLAGARFAEAFF	TGTGCCAGCAGCTTAGCAGGGGCTAGGTTCGCTGAAGCTTTCTTT
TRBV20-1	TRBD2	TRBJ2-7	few	CSARREGLYEQYF	TGCAGTGCTAGACGGGAGGGCCTCTACGAGCAGTACTTC
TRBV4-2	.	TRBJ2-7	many	CASSQTTYEQYF	TGTGCCAGCAGCCAAACTACCTACGAGCAGTACTTC
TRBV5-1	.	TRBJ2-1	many	CASSFQGKGNEQFF	TGCGCCAGCAGTTTCCAGGGAAAGGGAAATGAGCAGTTCTTC
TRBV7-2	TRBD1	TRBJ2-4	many	CASSERRGPLAKNIQYF	TGTGCCAGCAGCGAACGCAGGGGGCCTTTAGCCAAAAACATTCAGTACTTC
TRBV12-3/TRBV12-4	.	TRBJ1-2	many	CASSLRGGYGYTF	TGTGCCAGCAGTTTGCGGGGTGGCTATGGCTACACCTTC
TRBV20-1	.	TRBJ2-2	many	CSARLGDTGELFF	TGCAGTGCTAGACTGGGTGACACCGGGGAGCTGTTTTTT
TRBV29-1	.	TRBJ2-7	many	CSVGQGIGEQYF	TGCAGCGTTGGGCAGGGGATAGGCGAGCAGTACTTC
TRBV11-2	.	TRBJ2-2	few	CASSFQGRLAGELFF	TGTGCCAGCAGCTTTCAGGGCAGGCTGGCCGGGGAGCTGTTTTTT
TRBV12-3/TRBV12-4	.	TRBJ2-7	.	CASSRGGSLAYEQYF	TGTGCCAGCAGCAGGGGAGGGTCGCTCGCCTACGAGCAGTACTTC
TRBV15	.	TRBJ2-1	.	CATSSAPQGGRVYEQFF	TGTGCCACCAGCTCTGCCCCGCAGGGGGGGAGAGTTTATGAGCAGTTCTTC
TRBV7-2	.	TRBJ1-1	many	CASSQLTNTEAFF	TGTGCCAGCAGCCAACTGACGAACACTGAAGCTTTCTTT
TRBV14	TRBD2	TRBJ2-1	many	CASSQGGLAGGLHNEQFF	TGTGCCAGCAGCCAAGGGGGACTAGCGGGAGGGCTCCACAATGAGCAGTTCTTC
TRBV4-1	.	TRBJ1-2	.	CASSQGFSGVYGYTF	TGCGCCAGCAGCCAAGGGTTTTCCGGTGTCTATGGCTACACCTTC